A selection of T cell receptor beta chains follows, all from one sample in a study of blood T cell repertoires in COVID-19. The repertoire was sequenced with immunoSEQ multiplex PCR; TCRdb's copy has only in-frame clones and lacks some. The data show under 200,000 clones, with 86% seen just once and around 5.7% held by the top ten. The sequenced material came from PBMCs or T cells enriched from blood (not recorded which). The source is a man aged 35-49 years with acute COVID-19. CDR3s include the opening cysteine and the closing phenylalanine or tryptophan. The D gene is left open where the match is weak. Rows give clone size only sometimes, using once, few, many, or a class for an expanded clone.

V gene	D gene	J gene	clone size	CDR3 protein	CDR3 DNA
TRBV27	NA	TRBJ2-1	NA	CASSFQLGDEQFF	TGTGCCAGCAGCTTCCAGCTAGGGGATGAGCAGTTCTTC
TRBV30	NA	TRBJ2-7	NA	CAWNLPGTWGGEQYF	TGTGCCTGGAATCTCCCCGGGACTTGGGGCGGGGAGCAGTACTTC
TRBV6-7	NA	TRBJ1-6	NA	CASSCPGGGYNSPLHF	TGTGCCAGCAGTTGTCCCGGGGGTGGGTATAATTCACCCCTCCACTTT
TRBV28	NA	TRBJ2-1	NA	CASSSNSNEQFF	TGTGCCAGCAGCTCAAACAGCAATGAGCAGTTCTTC
TRBV28	TRBD2	TRBJ2-3	NA	CASSGRGTQYF	TGTGCCAGCAGCGGGAGGGGTACGCAGTATTTT
TRBV5-1	TRBD2	TRBJ2-3	NA	CASSYLSGLAGEDTQYF	TGCGCCAGCAGCTACTTATCGGGACTAGCGGGAGAAGATACGCAGTATTTT
TRBV3-1/TRBV3-2	TRBD1	TRBJ1-5	NA	CASSQSGGRRQPQHF	TGTGCCAGCAGCCAGTCAGGGGGAAGAAGACAGCCCCAGCATTTT
TRBV30	NA	TRBJ1-1	NA	CAWSIRGGMNTEAFF	TGTGCCTGGAGTATTCGGGGGGGGATGAACACTGAAGCTTTCTTT
TRBV7-2	TRBD1	TRBJ2-7	NA	CASSSPGQGVGEQYF	TGTGCCAGCAGCTCCCCGGGACAGGGGGTGGGAGAGCAGTACTTC
TRBV28	TRBD1	TRBJ1-5	NA	CASQGAGNQPQHF	TGTGCCAGCCAGGGGGCTGGCAATCAGCCCCAGCATTTT
TRBV2	TRBD1	TRBJ2-7	once	CASTGDRVGYEQYF	TGTGCCAGCACCGGGGACAGGGTGGGTTACGAGCAGTACTTC
TRBV6-5	NA	TRBJ1-1	few	CASSGEYTEAFF	TGTGCCAGTTCAGGGGAGTACACTGAAGCTTTCTTT
TRBV9	TRBD2	TRBJ2-2	NA	CASSVSRGLAGGSGELFF	TGTGCCAGCAGCGTCTCACGCGGACTAGCGGGAGGTAGTGGGGAGCTGTTTTTT
TRBV24-1	TRBD1	TRBJ1-5	NA	CATTRASGQDSNQPQHF	TGTGCCACCACTAGGGCCTCCGGACAGGATAGCAATCAGCCCCAGCATTTT
TRBV19	NA	TRBJ1-5	NA	CASMQEGQPQHF	TGTGCCAGTATGCAGGAGGGTCAGCCCCAGCATTTT
TRBV4-2	TRBD2	TRBJ2-7	NA	CASSQSPSSGYAYEQYF	TGTGCCAGCAGCCAGTCTCCTTCTAGCGGGTATGCCTACGAGCAGTACTTC
TRBV27	TRBD1	TRBJ2-7	NA	CASSFIGQVGSGVNEQYF	TGTGCCAGCAGTTTCATCGGACAGGTTGGGAGTGGAGTCAACGAGCAGTACTTC
TRBV6-5	NA	TRBJ1-1	NA	CASSFTANTEAFF	TGTGCCAGCAGTTTTACAGCGAACACTGAAGCTTTCTTT
TRBV24-1	NA	TRBJ1-2	NA	CATSDAGLDGYTF	TGTGCCACCAGTGATGCAGGTCTCGATGGCTACACCTTC
TRBV9	NA	TRBJ2-1	once	CASSATVNGALVF	TGTGCCAGCAGCGCGACAGTTAATGGGGCGCTGGTCTTC
TRBV9	TRBD2	TRBJ2-7	NA	CASTGEASGLYEQYF	TGTGCCAGCACTGGAGAAGCTAGCGGGTTGTACGAGCAGTACTTC
TRBV7-8	NA	TRBJ2-2	NA	CASSLPPFLVTGSTGELFF	TGTGCCAGCAGCCTCCCCCCGTTTTTGGTGACGGGGAGCACCGGGGAGCTGTTTTTT
TRBV7-3	TRBD1	TRBJ2-1	NA	CASSGQGNNEQFF	TGTGCCAGCAGTGGACAGGGAAACAATGAGCAGTTCTTC
TRBV30	NA	TRBJ1-1	once	CAWSDGGNTEAFF	TGTGCCTGGAGTGATGGCGGAAATACTGAAGCTTTCTTT
TRBV2	NA	TRBJ1-1	NA	CASLEARSEAFF	TGTGCCAGCCTAGAGGCACGGAGTGAAGCTTTCTTT
TRBV28	NA	TRBJ1-1	NA	CASTSGTPNTEAFF	TGTGCCAGCACCTCGGGTACGCCGAACACTGAAGCTTTCTTT
TRBV29-1	TRBD2	TRBJ2-3	NA	CSVELAEYTDTQYF	TGCAGCGTTGAACTAGCGGAATACACAGATACGCAGTATTTT
TRBV2	TRBD1	TRBJ1-5	NA	CASSDGTGGQPQHF	TGTGCCAGCAGTGATGGGACAGGGGGTCAGCCCCAGCATTTT
TRBV7-9	NA	TRBJ2-2	NA	CASAGLHTGELFF	TGTGCCAGCGCCGGGTTACACACCGGGGAGCTGTTTTTT
TRBV2	NA	TRBJ2-7	once	CASIVDMGYEQYF	TGTGCCAGCATAGTGGACATGGGGTACGAGCAGTACTTC
TRBV6-5	TRBD1	TRBJ2-7	few	CASSDRAYEQYF	TGTGCCAGCAGCGACAGGGCCTACGAGCAGTACTTC
TRBV15	NA	TRBJ1-4	NA	CATSRDGGENEKLFF	TGTGCCACCAGCAGAGACGGCGGGGAGAATGAAAAACTGTTTTTT
TRBV9	NA	TRBJ2-7	NA	CASSDTYSYEQYF	TGTGCCAGCAGCGATACTTACAGCTACGAGCAGTACTTC
TRBV27	NA	TRBJ1-1	NA	CASSLYGGMNTEAFF	TGTGCCAGCAGTTTATATGGGGGGATGAACACTGAAGCTTTCTTT
TRBV4-1	NA	TRBJ2-3	NA	CASSHVGTSTDTQYF	TGCGCCAGCAGCCATGTCGGGACTAGCACAGATACGCAGTATTTT
TRBV25-1	TRBD1	TRBJ2-2	NA	CASSGTGDTGELFF	TGTGCCAGCAGTGGGACAGGGGACACCGGGGAGCTGTTTTTT